The 4 T cell receptor beta chains below all came from one sample that was sequenced in a study of T cell responses to AZD1222 COVID-19 vaccine. Assay: immunoSEQ multiplex PCR; the TCRdb copy retains only in-frame clones and omits some. The sample carries 150,000 or so clones, approximately 90% recorded once. The input for sequencing was peripheral blood, taken on day 0 of AZD1222 vaccination. The receptors originated from an adult in good health.

This chain uses TRBV7-9 with TRBJ2-7; 12 bases map to TRBD2. CDR1 SEHNR and CDR2 FQNEAQ come from the germline V gene (reference sequence). V shed 5 bases and J 7 bases; nucleotides not matched to a gene: 9. The CDR3 length is 15 residues. CDR3 sequence (DNA): TGTGCCAGCAGCACTGGACTAGCGGGAACCCGAGAGCAGTACTTC. Residues: CASSTGLAGTREQYF.

V gene TRBV11-2 combines with J gene TRBJ1-3; maybe TRBD1 (5 bases). Germline CDR1 SGHAT, CDR2 FQNNGV. The CDR3 is 14 residues long. Trimming shortened V by 5 bases and J by 0 bases, and 8 bases separated the two germline ends. The CDR3 nucleotides read TGTGCCAGCAGCAGGACACTCTCTGGAAACACCATATATTTT. It codes for CASSRTLSGNTIYF.

The chain uses TRBV3-1 (or the pseudogene TRBV3-2) and TRBJ2-7; 9 bases map to TRBD2. The CDR3 is 14 amino acids. J gave up 4 bases and V 4 bases, and 5 bases lay outside the gene matches. The germline V gene has CDR1 LGHDT and CDR2 YNNKEL (reference sequence). CDR3 DNA sequence: TGTGCCAGCAGCCGCCCCGGACTAGCGTACGAGCAGTACTTC. This gives the protein CASSRPGLAYEQYF.

This clone was detected once. The genes are TRBV5-5 and TRBJ2-7, with TRBD2 as a possible D gene (6 bases). V was trimmed by 7 bases and J by 1 base, leaving 6 bases between them. The CDR3 has 11 residues. Germline loops: CDR1 SGHKS, CDR2 YYEKEE (reference sequence). The CDR3 nucleotides are TGTGCCAGCGGGACTTCCTACGAGCAGTACTTC. As protein: CASGTSYEQYF.